This T cell receptor beta chain originates from a study of CD8 T cells in ankylosing spondylitis. Study-wide findings and caveats: Relatively scarce in peripheral blood, disease-linked clones were CD8+. One TCR beta motif, made up of about 8 highly homologous variants, appeared characteristic of ankylosing spondylitis blood. Disease-linked clones were reportedly significantly enriched in matched ankylosing spondylitis synovial fluid.

The trim removed 0 bases at V and 9 bases at J, leaving 3 bases unmatched. Germline V gene sequence: CDR1 SGHRS, CDR2 YFSETQ. The CDR3 is 14 amino acids. This clonotype was picked up a small number of times. The antigen remains undetermined. Quantitative 5'-RACE with molecular barcodes produced the TCR beta libraries. TCRdb analysed the 5' RACE reads with MiXCR anew, one entry per CDR3 protein. The table shows about 400,000 distinct CDR3 sequences, with about a fifth occurring only once. This TCR was recovered from a male donor with ankylosing spondylitis. The chain has TRBV5-1 and TRBJ2-3, with 11 bases identical to TRBD2. The sample was blood, either unsorted or a sorted T cell fraction (not recorded which). The CDR3 DNA is TGCGCCAGCAGCTTGGAACTAGCGGGAGCGACGCAGTATTTT. Its protein is CASSLELAGATQYF.